This T cell receptor (beta chain) was documented in a study of T cells in women clearing cervical HPV infection. Study summary: No precancer developed; the control's incident HPV16 infection cleared within 12 months.

Generated by immunoSEQ multiplex PCR, the TCRdb table keeps only in-frame clones and is missing some. The sample has roughly 22,000 clones. Input material: blood buffy coat. The TCR originated in a woman aged 18-69 years with a cervical HPV16 infection that either progressed to CIN3+ or cleared (not recorded which).

Incomplete CDR3 DNA: TGCGCCAGCAGCGCCAATACAGGGACGGGC. It translates to CASSANTGTG. The full CDR3 is CASSANTGTGYTF. The chain employs TRBV5-1 and TRBJ1-2, with D tentatively TRBD1 (6 bases). Read coverage stops 3 residues before the CDR3 terminus; the germline J gene supplies the remainder. CDR1 SGHRS and CDR2 YFSETQ come from the germline V gene. This CDR3 contains 13 residues.